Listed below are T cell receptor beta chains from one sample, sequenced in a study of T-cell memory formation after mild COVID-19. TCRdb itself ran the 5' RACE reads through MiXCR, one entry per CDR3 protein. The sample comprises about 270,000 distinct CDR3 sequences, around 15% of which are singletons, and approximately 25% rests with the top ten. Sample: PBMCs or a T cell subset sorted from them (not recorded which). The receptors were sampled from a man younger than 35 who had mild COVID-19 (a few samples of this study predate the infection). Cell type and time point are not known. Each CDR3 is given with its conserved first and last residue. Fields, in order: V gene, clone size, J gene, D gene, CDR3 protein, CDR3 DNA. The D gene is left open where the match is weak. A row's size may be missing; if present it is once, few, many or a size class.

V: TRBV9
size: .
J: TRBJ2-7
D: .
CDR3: CASSVAGLSEQYF
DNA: TGTGCCAGCAGCGTGGCGGGGCTCTCCGAGCAGTACTTC

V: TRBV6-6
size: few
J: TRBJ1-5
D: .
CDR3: CASSYQGTQPQHF
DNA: TGTGCCAGCAGTTATCAGGGAACTCAGCCCCAGCATTTT

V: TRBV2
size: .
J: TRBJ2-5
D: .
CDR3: CASQGGTQYF
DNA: TGTGCCAGTCAAGGCGGGACCCAGTACTTC

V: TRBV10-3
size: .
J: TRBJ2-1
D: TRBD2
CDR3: CAISESDRGGPYNEQFF
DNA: TGTGCCATCAGTGAGTCGGATCGGGGGGGCCCCTACAATGAGCAGTTCTTC

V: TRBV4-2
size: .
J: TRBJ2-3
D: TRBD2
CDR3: CASSQSAGGDTDTQYF
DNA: TGTGCCAGCAGCCAATCAGCGGGGGGGGACACAGATACGCAGTATTTT

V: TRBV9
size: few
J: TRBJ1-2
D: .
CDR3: CASSVGDIYGYTF
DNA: TGTGCCAGCAGCGTAGGAGATATCTATGGCTACACCTTC

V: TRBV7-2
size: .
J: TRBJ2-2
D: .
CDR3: CASSLRRQVGTGELFF
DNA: TGTGCCAGCAGTCTTAGGAGACAGGTTGGCACCGGGGAGCTGTTTTTT

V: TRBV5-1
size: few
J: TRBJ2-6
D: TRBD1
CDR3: CASSLGTASGANVLTF
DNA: TGCGCCAGCAGCCTAGGGACAGCTAGCGGGGCCAACGTCCTGACTTTC

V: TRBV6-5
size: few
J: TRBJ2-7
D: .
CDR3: CASSQSALLSSYEQYF
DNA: TGTGCCAGCAGTCAATCCGCACTCCTAAGCTCCTACGAGCAGTACTTC

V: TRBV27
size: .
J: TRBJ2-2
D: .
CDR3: CASSNRGYTGELFF
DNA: TGTGCCAGCAGTAATCGGGGATACACCGGGGAGCTGTTTTTT

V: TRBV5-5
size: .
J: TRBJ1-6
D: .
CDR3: CASSLARGGGGPLHF
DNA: TGTGCCAGCAGCTTGGCCCGGGGAGGTGGTGGACCCCTCCACTTT

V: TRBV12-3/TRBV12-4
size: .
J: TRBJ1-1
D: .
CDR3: CASSFGGTVNTEAFF
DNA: TGTGCCAGCAGTTTTGGTGGGACGGTAAACACTGAAGCTTTCTTT

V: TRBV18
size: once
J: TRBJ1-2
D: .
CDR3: CASSYQASGGSGYTF
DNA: TGTGCCAGCTCGTACCAAGCTTCCGGGGGCTCTGGCTACACCTTC

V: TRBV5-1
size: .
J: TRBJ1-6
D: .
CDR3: CASSITGPFQTLHF
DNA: TGCGCCAGCAGCATAACAGGACCCTTTCAGACCCTCCACTTT

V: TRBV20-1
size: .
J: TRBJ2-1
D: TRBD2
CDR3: CSARVTGGGSHEQFF
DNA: TGCAGTGCTAGAGTAACCGGGGGAGGGTCCCATGAGCAGTTCTTC

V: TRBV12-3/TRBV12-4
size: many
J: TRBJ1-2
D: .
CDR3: CASSLGRDYGYTF
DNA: TGTGCCAGCAGTTTGGGTAGGGACTATGGCTACACCTTC

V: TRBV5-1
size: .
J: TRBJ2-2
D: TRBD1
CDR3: CASSLGWTGAGELFF
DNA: TGCGCCAGCAGCTTGGGATGGACAGGGGCCGGGGAGCTGTTTTTT

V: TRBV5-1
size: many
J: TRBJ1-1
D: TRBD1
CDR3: CASSLEGAPEAFF
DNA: TGCGCCAGCAGCTTAGAGGGGGCCCCTGAAGCTTTCTTT

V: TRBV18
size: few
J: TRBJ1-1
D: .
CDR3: CASSPSGTYTEAFF
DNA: TGTGCCAGCTCACCGTCCGGGACCTACACTGAAGCTTTCTTT

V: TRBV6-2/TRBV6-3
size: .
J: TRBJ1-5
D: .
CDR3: CASSQPASTAPGQPQHF
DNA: TGTGCCAGCAGCCAACCAGCCAGCACGGCCCCGGGACAGCCCCAGCATTTT

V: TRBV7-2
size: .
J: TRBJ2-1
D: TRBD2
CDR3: CASSSPPGLAQFF
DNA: TGTGCCAGCAGCTCGCCGCCGGGACTAGCGCAGTTCTTC

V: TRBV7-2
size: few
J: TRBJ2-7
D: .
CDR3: CASSVDSGPLWKQYF
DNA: TGTGCCAGCAGCGTGGACAGTGGACCCTTATGGAAGCAGTACTTC

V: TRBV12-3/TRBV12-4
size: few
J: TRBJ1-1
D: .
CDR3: CASSPLNMNTEAFF
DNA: TGTGCCAGCAGCCCTTTGAACATGAACACTGAAGCTTTCTTT

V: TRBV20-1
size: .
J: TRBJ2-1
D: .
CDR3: CSAKQPNSQEFF
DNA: TGCAGTGCCAAGCAACCTAACAGCCAGGAGTTCTTC

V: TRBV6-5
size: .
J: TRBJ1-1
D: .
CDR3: CASSRTAATEAFF
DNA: TGTGCCAGCAGTCGGACAGCTGCCACTGAAGCTTTCTTT

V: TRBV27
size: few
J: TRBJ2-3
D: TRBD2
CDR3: CASSFERGSQYF
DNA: TGTGCCAGCAGCTTCGAGCGGGGATCGCAGTATTTT

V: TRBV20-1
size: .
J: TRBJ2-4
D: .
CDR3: CSATPLARNIQYF
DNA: TGCAGTGCAACACCCCTTGCGCGGAACATTCAGTACTTC

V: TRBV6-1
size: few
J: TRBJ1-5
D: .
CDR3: CASSELGGNQPQHF
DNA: TGTGCCAGCAGTGAGTTGGGGGGGAATCAGCCCCAGCATTTT

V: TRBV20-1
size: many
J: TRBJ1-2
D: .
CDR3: CSRYSGMSGYTF
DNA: TGCAGTCGGTACTCGGGGATGTCGGGCTACACCTTC